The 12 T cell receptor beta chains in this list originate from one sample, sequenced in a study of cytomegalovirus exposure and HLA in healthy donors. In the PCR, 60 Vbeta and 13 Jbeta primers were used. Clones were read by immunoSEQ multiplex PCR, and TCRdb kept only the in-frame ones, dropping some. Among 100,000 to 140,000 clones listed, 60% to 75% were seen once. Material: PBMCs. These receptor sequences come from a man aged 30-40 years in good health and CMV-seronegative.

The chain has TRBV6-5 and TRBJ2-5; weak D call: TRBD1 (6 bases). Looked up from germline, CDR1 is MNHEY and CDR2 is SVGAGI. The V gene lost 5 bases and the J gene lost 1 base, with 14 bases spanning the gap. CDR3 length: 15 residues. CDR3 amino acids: CASSGDTGIQETQYF. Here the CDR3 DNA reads TGTGCCAGCAGTGGCGATACAGGGATCCAAGAGACCCAGTACTTC.

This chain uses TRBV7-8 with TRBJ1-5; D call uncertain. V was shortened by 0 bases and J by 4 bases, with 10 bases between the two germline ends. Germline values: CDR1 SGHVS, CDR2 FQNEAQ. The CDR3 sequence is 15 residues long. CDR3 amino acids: CASSLAFGENQPQHF. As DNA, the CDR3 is TGTGCCAGCAGCTTAGCGTTCGGGGAGAATCAGCCCCAGCATTTT.

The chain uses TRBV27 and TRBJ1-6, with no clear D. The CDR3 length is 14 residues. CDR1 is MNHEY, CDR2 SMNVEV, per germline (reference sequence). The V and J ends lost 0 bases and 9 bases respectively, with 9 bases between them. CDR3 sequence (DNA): TGTGCCAGCAGTTTATCCGGGATGGGTTCACCCCTCCACTTT. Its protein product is CASSLSGMGSPLHF.

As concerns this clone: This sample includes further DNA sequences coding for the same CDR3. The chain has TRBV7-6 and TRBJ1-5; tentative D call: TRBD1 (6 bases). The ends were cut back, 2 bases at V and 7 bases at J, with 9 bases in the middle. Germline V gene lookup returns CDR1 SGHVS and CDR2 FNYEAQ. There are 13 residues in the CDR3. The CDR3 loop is CASSLTGLQPQHF. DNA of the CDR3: TGTGCCAGCAGCTTAACAGGGCTCCAGCCCCAGCATTTT.

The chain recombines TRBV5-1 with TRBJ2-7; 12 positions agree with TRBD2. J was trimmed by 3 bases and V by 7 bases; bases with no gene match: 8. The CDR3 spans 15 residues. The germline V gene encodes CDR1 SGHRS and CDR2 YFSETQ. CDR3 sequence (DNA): TGCGCCAGCGGACCCACTAGCGGGGGGTACTACGAGCAGTACTTC. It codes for CASGPTSGGYYEQYF.

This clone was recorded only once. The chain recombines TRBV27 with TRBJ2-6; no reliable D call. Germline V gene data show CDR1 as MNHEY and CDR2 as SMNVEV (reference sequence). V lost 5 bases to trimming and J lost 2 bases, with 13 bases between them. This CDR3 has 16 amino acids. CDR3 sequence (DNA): TGTGCCAGCAGTCCCGCCGGTGTGACTGGGGCCAACGTCCTGACTTTC. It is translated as CASSPAGVTGANVLTF.

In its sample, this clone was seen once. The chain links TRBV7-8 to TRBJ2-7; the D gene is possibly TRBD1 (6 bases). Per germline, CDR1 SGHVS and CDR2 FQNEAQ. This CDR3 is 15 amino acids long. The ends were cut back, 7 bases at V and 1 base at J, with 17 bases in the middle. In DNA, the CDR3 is TGTGCCAGCAACCACCGGACAGACATATCCTACGAGCAGTACTTC. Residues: CASNHRTDISYEQYF.

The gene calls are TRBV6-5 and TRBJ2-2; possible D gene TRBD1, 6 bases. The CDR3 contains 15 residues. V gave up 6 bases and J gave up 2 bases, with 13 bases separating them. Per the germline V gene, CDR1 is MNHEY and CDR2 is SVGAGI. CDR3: CASSPPGHNTGELFF. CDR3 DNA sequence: TGTGCCAGCAGCCCCCCGGGACACAACACCGGGGAGCTGTTTTTT.

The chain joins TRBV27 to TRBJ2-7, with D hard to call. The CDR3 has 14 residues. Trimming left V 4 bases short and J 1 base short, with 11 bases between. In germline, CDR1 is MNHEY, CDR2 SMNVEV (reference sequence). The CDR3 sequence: CASSSRPTSYEQYF. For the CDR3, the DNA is TGTGCCAGCAGTTCCCGGCCGACTTCCTACGAGCAGTACTTC.

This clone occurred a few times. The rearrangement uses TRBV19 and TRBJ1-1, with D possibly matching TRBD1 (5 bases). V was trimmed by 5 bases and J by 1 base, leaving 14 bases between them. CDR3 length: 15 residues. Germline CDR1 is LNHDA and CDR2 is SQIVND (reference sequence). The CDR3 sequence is CASSSPGTWNTEAFF. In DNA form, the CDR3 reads TGTGCCAGTAGTTCCCCGGGGACTTGGAACACTGAAGCTTTCTTT.

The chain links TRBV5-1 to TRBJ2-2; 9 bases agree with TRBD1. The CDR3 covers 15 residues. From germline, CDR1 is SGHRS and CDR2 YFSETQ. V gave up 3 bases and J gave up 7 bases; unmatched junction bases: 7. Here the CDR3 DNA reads TGCGCCAGCAGCTCCAGACAGGGGGAAGGCGGGGAGCTGTTTTTT. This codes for CASSSRQGEGGELFF.

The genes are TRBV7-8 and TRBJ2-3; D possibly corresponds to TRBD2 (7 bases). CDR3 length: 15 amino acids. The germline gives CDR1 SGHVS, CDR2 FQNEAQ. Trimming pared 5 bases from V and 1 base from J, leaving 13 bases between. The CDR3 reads CASSQGGGGTDTQYF. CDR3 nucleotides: TGTGCCAGCAGCCAGGGAGGGGGGGGCACAGATACGCAGTATTTT.